These 18 T cell receptor beta chains came from one sample sequenced in a study of technical replicates of blood from a few donors. TCRdb keeps only in-frame clones here, not all; method: immunoSEQ multiplex PCR. The sample shows under 85,000 clones, nearly 95% of them seen only once. Sequenced material: T cells isolated from PBMCs. The source is a human donor in good health.

This chain connects TRBV19 to TRBJ2-1, with TRBD2 matching over 9 bases. The CDR3 is 15 amino acids. Germline V gene lookup returns CDR1 LNHDA and CDR2 SQIVND (reference sequence). V dropped 6 bases and J dropped 4; count of bases not matched to a gene: 7. CDR3: CASRKAGGFYNEQFF. In DNA, the CDR3 is TGTGCCAGTAGGAAGGCGGGAGGGTTTTACAATGAGCAGTTCTTC.

The V call is TRBV5-1, the J call TRBJ2-1, with 8 bases fitting TRBD1. Per germline, CDR1 SGHRS and CDR2 YFSETQ. The V gene end was trimmed by 1 base and the J gene end by 7 bases; junction bases not matched to a gene: 4. The CDR3 length is 14 residues. The CDR3 reads CASSLQDRENEQFF. In DNA, the CDR3 is TGCGCCAGCAGCTTGCAGGACAGGGAGAATGAGCAGTTCTTC.

This clone was seen more than once but under ten times. The rearrangement uses TRBV30 and TRBJ1-2; 7 nucleotides line up with TRBD1. Per germline, CDR1 GTSNPN and CDR2 SVGIG (reference sequence). CDR3 length: 11 amino acids. J lost 6 bases, V lost 3 bases, and 1 base had no gene match. Written as DNA, the CDR3 is TGTGCCTGGAGGACAGGGAATGGCTACACCTTC. Protein sequence: CAWRTGNGYTF.

This chain uses TRBV11-2 with TRBJ2-2; D unresolved. Looked up from germline, CDR1 is SGHAT and CDR2 is FQNNGV. This CDR3 spans 14 amino acids. Trimming stripped 5 bases from V and 6 bases from J, with 13 bases between. The CDR3 DNA is TGTGCCAGCAGCCCGGTGGTGCAGGCCGGGGAGCTGTTTTTT. This codes for CASSPVVQAGELFF.

This chain links TRBV6-5 with TRBJ1-2; D possibly corresponds to TRBD1 (6 bases). Germline loops: CDR1 MNHEY, CDR2 SVGAGI. V lost 0 bases and J 7 bases, leaving 9 bases between the germline ends. CDR3 size: 13 residues. The CDR3 region is CASSYSTGSGYTF. The CDR3, as DNA: TGTGCCAGCAGTTACTCGACAGGATCTGGCTACACCTTC.

The genes are TRBV7-2 and TRBJ2-1, with 7 bases lining up with TRBD2. Germline CDR1 is SGHTA and CDR2 is FQGNSA. This CDR3 region has 15 residues. Trimming removed 1 base from V and 2 bases from J; junction bases left unmatched: 2. This CDR3 is CASSLGSGTYNEQFF. Written as DNA, the CDR3 is TGTGCCAGCAGCTTAGGAAGCGGGACCTACAATGAGCAGTTCTTC.

The V call is TRBV5-6, the J call TRBJ1-2; 7 nucleotides line up with TRBD1. V dropped 6 bases and J dropped 0; count of bases not matched to a gene: 2. Germline CDR1 and CDR2: SGHDT and YYEEEE. The CDR3 runs 13 residues. Written as DNA, the CDR3 is TGTGCCAGCAACCAGGGGGCTAACTATGGCTACACCTTC. This gives the protein CASNQGANYGYTF.

The rearrangement joins TRBV27 to TRBJ2-7; 11 bases fit TRBD2. The CDR3 spans 15 residues. Trimming cost V 3 bases and J 5 bases; bases outside gene matches: 6. Germline V gene lookup returns CDR1 MNHEY and CDR2 SMNVEV (reference sequence). The CDR3 region is CASSFGLTSGNEQYF. CDR3 DNA: TGTGCCAGCAGTTTTGGCCTGACTAGCGGGAACGAGCAGTACTTC.

This rearrangement joins TRBV10-3 to TRBJ2-7; D gene unclear. Trimming removed 4 bases from V and 3 bases from J, with 4 bases in between. The CDR3 is 11 residues long. Germline CDR1 ENHRY, CDR2 SYGVKD. CDR3 nucleotides: TGTGCCATCAGTGTGAGCTACGAGCAGTACTTC. This gives the protein CAISVSYEQYF.

This rearrangement joins TRBV30 to TRBJ2-5, with 9 nucleotides matching TRBD1. There are 12 residues in the CDR3. The V and J ends lost 1 base and 7 bases, in that order; junction bases with no gene match: 1. Germline values: CDR1 GTSNPN, CDR2 SVGIG (reference sequence). The CDR3 spells CAWSETGGTQYF. CDR3 sequence (DNA): TGTGCCTGGAGTGAGACAGGGGGGACCCAGTACTTC.

In DNA form, the CDR3 reads TGTGCCAGCAGTGTGGGCAGGGGGAACACCGGGGAGCTGTTTTTT. As protein: CASSVGRGNTGELFF. J is TRBJ2-2 and V is TRBV6-1; possible D gene TRBD1, 6 bases. Per germline, CDR1 MNHNS and CDR2 SASEGT. Trimming took 4 bases from V and 1 from J, leaving 10 bases between them. This CDR3 is 15 amino acids long.

The chain links TRBV18 to TRBJ2-5; 9 bases fit TRBD2. The length of the CDR3 is 17 residues. V gave up 2 bases and J gave up 3 bases; unmatched junction bases: 10. Germline-derived CDR1 and CDR2 are KGHSH and LQKENI. The CDR3 sequence is CASSPNRLAGRKETQYF. CDR3 sequence (DNA): TGTGCCAGCTCACCAAATCGGCTAGCGGGAAGAAAAGAGACCCAGTACTTC. The whole variable domain, filled in from reference TRBV18 and TRBJ2-5, reads NAGVMQNPRHLVRRRGQEARLRCSPMKGHSHVYWYRQLPEEGLKFMVYLQKENIIDESGMPKERFSAEFPKEGPSILRIQQVVRGDSAAYFCASSPNRLAGRKETQYFGPGTRLLVL.

J is TRBJ2-6 and V is TRBV28; tentatively, D is TRBD1 (6 bases). V lost 2 bases to trimming and J lost 0 bases, with 11 bases between them. Looked up from germline, CDR1 is MDHEN and CDR2 is SYDVKM. The CDR3 is made up of 17 amino acids. This chain's CDR3 is CASSLRAGVSGANVLTF. The CDR3, as DNA: TGTGCCAGCAGTTTAAGGGCAGGGGTCTCTGGGGCCAACGTCCTGACTTTC.

The chain carries TRBV11-3 and TRBJ1-4, with 8 bases that match TRBD1. Germline V gene data show CDR1 as SGHNT and CDR2 as YENEEA. Trimming removed 5 bases from V and 7 bases from J; junction bases left unmatched: 9. The CDR3 length is 15 residues. The CDR3 sequence is CASSPSTGGGEKLFF. In DNA form, the CDR3 reads TGTGCCAGCAGCCCCTCAACAGGGGGAGGTGAAAAACTGTTTTTT.

The chain carries TRBV9 and TRBJ1-5; possibly TRBD1 for D (6 bases). Germline CDR1 reads SGDLS; CDR2 reads YYNGEE. Trimming took off 4 bases at V and 3 bases at J, with 14 bases between the two ends. The CDR3 has 15 residues. CDR3 sequence (DNA): TGTGCCAGCAGCCAAACAGGGTCGCCCAATCAGCCCCAGCATTTT. Translation gives CASSQTGSPNQPQHF.

The genes are TRBV12-5 and TRBJ2-6; D possibly corresponds to TRBD1 (6 bases). The V gene's germline CDR1 is LGHNT and CDR2 FRNRAP. There are 20 residues in the CDR3. V gave up 2 bases and J gave up 0 bases, with 20 bases separating them. Here the CDR3 reads CASGLNGRTVCYSGANVLTF. CDR3 coding DNA: TGTGCTAGTGGTTTGAACGGACGGACAGTTTGTTACTCTGGGGCCAACGTCCTGACTTTC.

The rearrangement uses TRBV7-9 and TRBJ2-2; 10 positions match TRBD2. Germline values: CDR1 SEHNR, CDR2 FQNEAQ (reference sequence). The CDR3 sequence is 19 residues long. The V segment lost 1 base and the J segment 0 bases; nucleotides outside the gene matches: 8. In DNA, the CDR3 is TGTGCCAGCAGCTTAGGTAAAGCGGGAGGGTCCGCGAACACCGGGGAGCTGTTTTTT. Residues: CASSLGKAGGSANTGELFF. The full variable domain, its missing parts supplied by reference TRBV7-9 and TRBJ2-2, is DTGVSQNPRHKITKRGQNVTFRCDPISEHNRLYWYRQTLGQGPEFLTYFQNEAQLEKSRLLSDRFSAERPKGSFSTLEIQRTEQGDSAMYLCASSLGKAGGSANTGELFFGEGSRLTVL.

This clone was recorded only once. The V and J genes are TRBV27 and TRBJ2-1; 7 nucleotides match TRBD2. The germline V gene encodes CDR1 MNHEY and CDR2 SMNVEV (reference sequence). V dropped 1 base and J dropped 5; count of bases not matched to a gene: 8. The CDR3 runs 16 residues. This chain's CDR3 is CASSLLGLSGHNEQFF. CDR3 DNA sequence: TGTGCCAGCAGTTTATTGGGACTATCAGGGCACAATGAGCAGTTCTTC.